The rows below give T cell receptor beta chains drawn from one sample of a study of vaccination effects on CD4 cells after COVID-19. Produced via immunoSEQ multiplex PCR; TCRdb's table is partial and in-frame only. The sample yields roughly 70,000 clones, 70% to 85% seen once. No antigens are known for them. The sequenced sample was CD4+ T cells from PBMCs cultured with HCoV-229E spike peptides, obtained after COVID-19 vaccination. The receptors stem from a human donor who received a COVID-19 vaccine. The CDR3 runs from the conserved cysteine through the conserved F or W. The order of the fields is V gene, J gene, clone size, D gene, CDR3 protein, CDR3 DNA. D genes are given only for firm matches. Clone sizes are given selectively: once, few, many, or a class where the clone is expanded.

V: TRBV5-5; J: TRBJ1-1; size: NA; D: NA; CDR3: CASSIQGGTEAFF; DNA: TGTGCCAGCAGCATACAGGGCGGCACTGAAGCTTTCTTT
V: TRBV18; J: TRBJ1-5; size: NA; D: TRBD1; CDR3: CASSPRTGVLGDQPQHF; DNA: TGTGCCAGCTCCCCCCGGACAGGAGTCCTGGGCGATCAGCCCCAGCATTTT
V: TRBV5-5; J: TRBJ1-2; size: NA; D: NA; CDR3: CASSVVTGGSNGYTF; DNA: TGTGCCAGCAGCGTTGTCACGGGGGGGTCTAATGGCTACACCTTC
V: TRBV7-3; J: TRBJ2-2; size: once; D: NA; CDR3: CASSLGQGSGELFF; DNA: TGTGCCAGCAGCTTAGGTCAGGGCTCCGGGGAGCTGTTTTTT
V: TRBV2; J: TRBJ2-2; size: NA; D: NA; CDR3: CASVQGAATGELFF; DNA: TGTGCCAGCGTTCAGGGCGCCGCCACCGGGGAGCTGTTTTTT
V: TRBV7-2; J: TRBJ2-3; size: NA; D: NA; CDR3: CASSSWRLEDTDTQYF; DNA: TGTGCCAGCAGCTCATGGAGACTGGAAGACACAGATACGCAGTATTTT
V: TRBV4-2; J: TRBJ2-5; size: NA; D: TRBD2; CDR3: CASSRPMTSGQETQYF; DNA: TGTGCCAGCAGCCGACCAATGACTAGCGGACAAGAGACCCAGTACTTC
V: TRBV2; J: TRBJ2-5; size: NA; D: TRBD1; CDR3: CASSIGGQGGGETQYF; DNA: TGTGCCAGCAGTATAGGGGGACAGGGCGGGGGAGAGACCCAGTACTTC
V: TRBV4-3; J: TRBJ2-5; size: once; D: NA; CDR3: CASSQERQGYNLVETQYF; DNA: TGCGCCAGCAGCCAAGAAAGGCAGGGATACAATCTAGTGGAGACCCAGTACTTC
V: TRBV2; J: TRBJ1-1; size: NA; D: NA; CDR3: CASRGQGTSQPHRAFF; DNA: TGTGCCAGCAGGGGGCAGGGGACGTCCCAACCACATCGCGCTTTCTTT
V: TRBV7-3; J: TRBJ2-2; size: few; D: TRBD1; CDR3: CASSSSPGQGLFSTGELFF; DNA: TGTGCCAGCAGCTCCTCCCCGGGACAGGGCCTTTTTTCCACCGGGGAGCTGTTTTTT
V: TRBV2; J: TRBJ1-2; size: NA; D: NA; CDR3: CASVQNYGYTF; DNA: TGTGCCAGCGTACAGAACTATGGCTACACCTTC
V: TRBV6-5; J: TRBJ2-2; size: NA; D: NA; CDR3: CATDAGAGLGELFF; DNA: TGTGCCACCGACGCGGGGGCGGGGCTTGGGGAGCTGTTTTTT
V: TRBV9; J: TRBJ2-5; size: NA; D: NA; CDR3: CASSVAGRPQETQYF; DNA: TGTGCCAGCAGCGTAGCAGGGAGGCCCCAAGAGACCCAGTACTTC
V: TRBV19; J: TRBJ2-3; size: NA; D: TRBD1; CDR3: CASRDRGFTDTQYF; DNA: TGTGCCAGTAGGGACAGGGGGTTCACAGATACGCAGTATTTT
V: TRBV18; J: TRBJ2-5; size: once; D: NA; CDR3: CASSPGTQETQYF; DNA: TGTGCCAGCTCACCAGGGACGCAAGAGACCCAGTACTTC
V: TRBV7-8; J: TRBJ2-1; size: NA; D: NA; CDR3: CASSPRPRGLFFYEQFF; DNA: TGTGCCAGCAGCCCCCGACCGCGGGGGCTTTTTTTTTATGAGCAGTTCTTC
V: TRBV7-2; J: TRBJ1-1; size: NA; D: NA; CDR3: CASSFSKGPNTEAFF; DNA: TGTGCCAGCAGCTTCTCAAAGGGGCCGAACACTGAAGCTTTCTTT
V: TRBV10-3; J: TRBJ2-1; size: few; D: NA; CDR3: CAISEGRGKDEQFF; DNA: TGTGCCATCAGTGAAGGGAGGGGGAAAGATGAGCAGTTCTTC
V: TRBV7-9; J: TRBJ1-4; size: NA; D: NA; CDR3: CASSLKDNEKLFF; DNA: TGTGCCAGCAGCCTGAAGGATAATGAAAAACTGTTTTTT
V: TRBV30; J: TRBJ1-1; size: NA; D: NA; CDR3: CAWSYRGNTEAFF; DNA: TGTGCCTGGAGTTATAGAGGGAACACTGAAGCTTTCTTT
V: TRBV12-3/TRBV12-4; J: TRBJ1-1; size: once; D: NA; CDR3: CASSPSPGAFF; DNA: TGTGCCAGCAGTCCAAGCCCCGGCGCTTTCTTT
V: TRBV5-1; J: TRBJ1-2; size: NA; D: TRBD1; CDR3: CASSDQGDYGYTF; DNA: TGCGCCAGCAGTGATCAGGGGGACTATGGCTACACCTTC
V: TRBV18; J: TRBJ1-1; size: NA; D: TRBD1; CDR3: CASSPNGQALEAFF; DNA: TGTGCCAGCTCACCAAACGGACAGGCTTTGGAAGCTTTCTTT
V: TRBV5-1; J: TRBJ1-6; size: few; D: NA; CDR3: CASSLQPGSPFSPLHF; DNA: TGCGCCAGCAGCTTGCAACCAGGAAGCCCCTTTTCACCCCTCCACTTT
V: TRBV11-2; J: TRBJ1-1; size: NA; D: TRBD1; CDR3: CASSLEGYTQGRTNTEAFF; DNA: TGTGCCAGCAGCTTAGAGGGATACACACAGGGGCGAACGAACACTGAAGCTTTCTTT